The rows below give T cell receptor beta chains drawn from one sample of a study of cytomegalovirus exposure and HLA in healthy donors. Sequencing was performed with immunoSEQ multiplex PCR; in TCRdb, only in-frame clones are kept and a portion is missing. The profile shows about 86,000 clones, about three quarters of them singletons. The sequenced sample consisted of PBMCs. These receptors all come from a female donor in good health and CMV-seronegative. Both conserved end residues are part of each CDR3. A D gene is named only where the DNA matches it firmly. Where a row states a size, it is once, few, many or the class of an expanded clone; other rows omit it.

clone_size cdr3_length j_call d_call v_call cdr3_aa cdr3_nt
NA 17 TRBJ2-1 TRBD2 TRBV27 CASSPLTSGGAEGEQFF TGTGCCAGCAGTCCGCTGACTAGCGGGGGGGCGGAGGGTGAGCAGTTCTTC
few 13 TRBJ2-2 NA TRBV6-1 CASSELNTGELFF TGTGCCAGCAGTGAACTAAACACCGGGGAGCTGTTTTTT
NA 12 TRBJ2-5 NA TRBV6-6 CASRPGGETQYF TGTGCCAGCCGCCCCGGCGGGGAGACCCAGTACTTC
NA 13 TRBJ2-7 NA TRBV29-1 CSVWGRVGNEQYF TGCAGCGTTTGGGGCAGGGTGGGCAACGAGCAGTACTTC
NA 14 TRBJ2-7 NA TRBV2 CASISTQGGGEQYF TGTGCCAGCATCTCGACCCAGGGTGGGGGGGAGCAGTACTTC
NA 13 TRBJ2-7 TRBD1 TRBV19 CASSIDRAYEQYF TGTGCCAGTAGTATCGACAGGGCGTACGAGCAGTACTTC
NA 16 TRBJ1-2 NA TRBV4-3 CASSQDHRTDNYGYTF TGCGCCAGCAGCCAAGATCATAGGACAGATAACTATGGCTACACCTTC
once 15 TRBJ1-5 NA TRBV7-2 CASSLGTLPGKPQHF TGTGCCAGCAGCCTCGGGACACTCCCTGGTAAGCCCCAGCATTTT
NA 15 TRBJ1-4 TRBD1 TRBV5-1 CASSADRATNEKLFF TGCGCCAGCAGCGCGGACAGGGCAACTAATGAAAAACTGTTTTTT
NA 14 TRBJ1-2 TRBD1 TRBV28 CASSSPRGRVGYTF TGTGCCAGCAGTTCACCCAGGGGGCGGGTTGGCTACACCTTC
NA 15 TRBJ1-5 NA TRBV21-1 CASINTGLSNQPQHF TGTGCCAGCATTAATACAGGGTTGTCCAATCAGCCCCAGCATTTT
few 13 TRBJ1-1 NA TRBV7-3 CASSTQGGTEAFF TGTGCCAGCAGCACGCAGGGTGGCACTGAAGCTTTCTTT
NA 17 TRBJ2-7 TRBD1 TRBV28 CASSLSAGQGLGDEQYF TGTGCCAGCAGTTTATCGGCTGGACAGGGGTTAGGCGACGAGCAGTACTTC
NA 13 TRBJ1-1 NA TRBV10-3 CAISGSGNTEAFF TGTGCCATCAGTGGATCAGGGAACACTGAAGCTTTCTTT
NA 15 TRBJ2-7 NA TRBV7-9 CASSPGPGVTYEQYF TGTGCCAGCAGCCCGGGCCCCGGGGTAACCTACGAGCAGTACTTC
many 16 TRBJ1-4 NA TRBV4-2 CASSQEDGQGSEKLFF TGTGCCAGCAGCCAAGAGGACGGCCAGGGGAGTGAAAAACTGTTTTTT
few 15 TRBJ2-1 TRBD2 TRBV5-6 CASSLGREGFNEQFF TGTGCCAGCAGCCTAGGGCGGGAGGGGTTCAATGAGCAGTTCTTC
NA 12 TRBJ2-3 TRBD2 TRBV7-8 CASSPLAGEGYF TGTGCCAGCAGCCCGCTAGCGGGGGAGGGGTATTTT
NA 15 TRBJ1-5 NA TRBV27 CASSLMAGANQPQHF TGTGCCAGCAGTTTAATGGCAGGGGCTAATCAGCCCCAGCATTTT
NA 13 TRBJ1-2 NA TRBV6-5 CASRSGMEYGYTF TGTGCCAGCAGGTCGGGGATGGAGTATGGCTACACCTTC
NA 14 TRBJ1-2 NA TRBV7-9 CASSLFDSNYGYTF TGTGCCAGCAGCTTATTCGACAGTAACTATGGCTACACCTTC
NA 10 TRBJ2-3 NA TRBV6-8 CATITDTQYF TGTGCCACCATCACAGATACGCAGTATTTT
NA 14 TRBJ1-2 TRBD1 TRBV19 CASSMGQQIGGYTF TGTGCCAGTAGTATGGGACAGCAAATAGGAGGCTACACCTTC
once 16 TRBJ2-7 TRBD2 TRBV4-1 CASSPGASGGYYEQYF TGCGCCAGCAGCCCAGGGGCGAGCGGGGGTTACTACGAGCAGTACTTC
NA 15 TRBJ2-2 NA TRBV10-1 CASSESRAGTGELFF TGCGCCAGCAGTGAGTCGAGGGCCGGTACCGGGGAGCTGTTTTTT
NA 14 TRBJ1-4 NA TRBV7-6 CASSFPGGSEKLFF TGTGCCAGCAGCTTCCCGGGGGGGAGTGAAAAACTGTTTTTT
once 16 TRBJ1-5 TRBD1 TRBV6-1 CASSDRRQGAGQPQHF TGTGCCAGCAGTGACAGGAGGCAGGGGGCGGGTCAGCCCCAGCATTTT
few 14 TRBJ1-6 NA TRBV28 CASSTNRDASPLHF TGTGCCAGCAGTACCAACAGGGATGCTTCACCCCTCCACTTT
few 19 TRBJ2-7 TRBD1 TRBV27 CASSSGLPTGDRLEGEQYF TGTGCCAGCAGCTCTGGGCTACCGACAGGGGACCGTCTGGAAGGCGAGCAGTACTTC
NA 16 TRBJ1-1 NA TRBV4-1 CASSQDPHRVPTEAFF TGCGCCAGCAGCCAAGATCCTCACAGGGTACCCACTGAAGCTTTCTTT
NA 13 TRBJ2-2 TRBD1 TRBV11-3 CAIRDSPTGELFF TGTGCCATCAGGGACAGCCCCACCGGGGAGCTGTTTTTT
NA 17 TRBJ2-7 NA TRBV6-4 CASSDLPGGQRSYEQYF TGTGCCAGCAGTGACCTCCCCGGTGGACAGCGCAGCTACGAGCAGTACTTC
NA 12 TRBJ2-5 NA TRBV2 CASREDQETQYF TGTGCCAGCAGGGAGGACCAAGAGACCCAGTACTTC